This TCR beta chain was identified during a study of OX40 agonist ivuxolimab in advanced cancers. Study-level information: An agonistic anti-OX40 (CD134) antibody, ivuxolimab, was used to treat the patients.

Looked up from germline, CDR1 is SGHTA and CDR2 is FQGTGA. V lost 5 bases, J lost 0 bases, and 10 bases lay in between. The CDR3 contains 14 residues. Broader study findings: By week 6 at 0.1 to 3.0 mg/kg, blood CD4+ and CD8+ T cells had expanded clonally. Low normalized T-cell clonal expansion was additionally recorded for some nonresponders.

Clones were read by immunoSEQ multiplex PCR, and TCRdb kept only the in-frame ones, dropping some. The sample gives 55,000 to 60,000 clones, around four fifths of which show up once; over 2.5% is in the top ten. The sampling schedule covered blood at baseline, cycle 4 day 1, and cycle 7 day 1. This clone was counted between two and nine times. Its antigen is still unknown. The sequences come from CD4+ or CD8+ T cells sorted from blood, collected in a trial of the OX40 agonist ivuxolimab. The source of this sequence is an adult with an advanced solid tumor such as melanoma, head and neck, liver or kidney cancer. The rearrangement links TRBV7-3 to TRBJ1-1; possibly TRBD1 for D (5 bases). The CDR3 DNA follows: TGTGCCAGCAGCCGGGGACCTTTGAACACTGAAGCTTTCTTT. This gives the protein CASSRGPLNTEAFF.